These T cell receptor beta chains were read from a single sample in a study of cytomegalovirus exposure and HLA in healthy donors. Method: immunoSEQ multiplex PCR; TCRdb's copy keeps in-frame clones and lacks some. This sample has 100,000 to 150,000 clones, with about 81% found just once. Source material: PBMCs. Receptors originate from a woman in her forties or fifties in good health and CMV-seropositive. CDR3s include the opening cysteine and the closing phenylalanine or tryptophan. Each record gives: clone size, D gene, V gene, J gene, CDR3 DNA, CDR3 protein. D genes are given only for firm matches. Clone size appears in some rows only: once, few, many, or a class for an expanded clone.

.	TRBD2	TRBV9	TRBJ2-3	TGTGCCAGCAGCCTGGGAGCGGGAGGGGTCGCAGATACGCAGTATTTT	CASSLGAGGVADTQYF
.	TRBD1	TRBV5-1	TRBJ1-1	TGCGCCAGCAGCCTGGGACAGGGGTACACTGAAGCTTTCTTT	CASSLGQGYTEAFF
.	.	TRBV11-3	TRBJ2-1	TGTGCCAGCAGCTTACTAGTATCTTCGGATGAGCAGTTCTTC	CASSLLVSSDEQFF
.	.	TRBV11-2	TRBJ2-5	TGTGCCAGCAGCGTAGACCGAGAGACCCAGTACTTC	CASSVDRETQYF
few	TRBD1	TRBV15	TRBJ1-4	TGTGCCACCAGCTTAGACAGGGGAAGGGGAAAACTGTTTTTT	CATSLDRGRGKLFF
.	TRBD2	TRBV4-1	TRBJ2-7	TGCGCCAGACCTAGCGGGGGGGCCTCCTACGAGCAGTACTTC	CARPSGGASYEQYF
few	.	TRBV4-1	TRBJ1-2	TGCGCCAGCAGCCAAAGGGGACTCTATGGCTACACCTTC	CASSQRGLYGYTF
.	TRBD1	TRBV5-6	TRBJ2-1	TGTGCCAGCACCACGATGGGGACAGGGGCCGTCTTC	CASTTMGTGAVF
.	TRBD1	TRBV4-3	TRBJ2-4	TGCGCCAGCAGCCAAGACCCCCTGGACAGGGCCGTCTTC	CASSQDPLDRAVF
.	TRBD1	TRBV2	TRBJ2-7	TGTGCCAGCAGTGAACCTCCGGTGGACAGGGTCTACGAGCAGTACTTC	CASSEPPVDRVYEQYF
.	TRBD1	TRBV16	TRBJ1-6	TGTGCCAGCAGCCAATCTGGGACAGGGTACTCACCCCTCCACTTT	CASSQSGTGYSPLHF
.	.	TRBV4-2	TRBJ1-1	TGTGCCAGCAGCCTCAGGGGCCCCACTGAAGCTTTCTTT	CASSLRGPTEAFF
.	.	TRBV29-1	TRBJ2-1	TGCAGCGTTGTGACTGACTACAATGAGCAGTTCTTC	CSVVTDYNEQFF
.	.	TRBV7-9	TRBJ1-6	TGTGCCAGCAGCTTAAACGGAGCAGGGAATAATTCACCCCTCCACTTT	CASSLNGAGNNSPLHF
.	TRBD1	TRBV27	TRBJ2-3	TGTGCCAGCAGTCACAGGGGGCTTGGGGAGCAGTATTTT	CASSHRGLGEQYF
.	TRBD2	TRBV10-3	TRBJ2-1	TGTGCCATCAGTGACCGAGCTAGCGGGAGGGCCTACTCCTACAATGAGCAGTTCTTC	CAISDRASGRAYSYNEQFF
once	.	TRBV6-1	TRBJ2-2	TGTGCCAGCAGTGAAAGTTCCGGAGTTACCACCGGGGAGCTGTTTTTT	CASSESSGVTTGELFF
.	.	TRBV13	TRBJ1-1	TGTGCCAGCAGCTTAAGCAGGGAGGCAGAGGAAGCTTTCTTT	CASSLSREAEEAFF
.	TRBD2	TRBV10-2	TRBJ2-1	TGCGCCAGCAGTTACCTCTGGACTAGCGGATACAATGAGCAGTTCTTC	CASSYLWTSGYNEQFF
.	.	TRBV19	TRBJ1-3	TGTGCCAGTAGTAGAGGGGAGGGTCACGGAAACACCATATATTTT	CASSRGEGHGNTIYF
few	TRBD2	TRBV5-1	TRBJ2-1	TGCGCCAGCAGCTTCACAGGCCCGGGACTACCCTACAATGAGCAGTTCTTC	CASSFTGPGLPYNEQFF
.	.	TRBV5-1	TRBJ1-3	TGCGCCAGCCGGGATGGGCTGATCTCTGGAAACACCATATATTTT	CASRDGLISGNTIYF
.	.	TRBV28	TRBJ1-3	TGTGCCAGCTCCACCTTGGGGGGGGCTGGAAACACCATATATTTT	CASSTLGGAGNTIYF
.	.	TRBV30	TRBJ1-1	TGTGCCTGGAGTTCGGGGGAGGGAATTGATGTGAACACTGAAGCTTTCTTT	CAWSSGEGIDVNTEAFF
.	TRBD1	TRBV4-1	TRBJ2-5	TGCGCCAGCAGCCAAGCATCAGGGGGCGGTGAGACCCAGTACTTC	CASSQASGGGETQYF
few	TRBD2	TRBV10-3	TRBJ2-6	TGTGCCATCAGCCGTGGACTAGCGGGGGATGGGGCCAACGTCCTGACTTTC	CAISRGLAGDGANVLTF
.	TRBD1	TRBV29-1	TRBJ2-7	TGCAGCGTTTCCGGGACAGGGCCCTACGAGCAGTACTTC	CSVSGTGPYEQYF
once	.	TRBV7-8	TRBJ2-7	TGTGCCAGCAGCTTAGCTTCTCGGTCCCCCTACGAGCAGTACTTC	CASSLASRSPYEQYF
.	TRBD1	TRBV13	TRBJ1-2	TGTGCCAGCAGCCTAGGGACAGGGTTACATGGCTACACCTTC	CASSLGTGLHGYTF
once	.	TRBV4-3	TRBJ2-3	TGCGCCAGCAGCCAAGCAGGCTCAAGGGATACGCAGTATTTT	CASSQAGSRDTQYF
.	.	TRBV18	TRBJ1-2	TGTGCCAGCTCACCACCGGCAGGGAACTATGGCTACACCTTC	CASSPPAGNYGYTF
.	TRBD2	TRBV6-1	TRBJ2-2	TGTGCCGAGCGGGGGGGACTTAACACCGGGGAGCTGTTTTTT	CAERGGLNTGELFF
.	TRBD2	TRBV4-2	TRBJ2-1	TGTGCCAGCAGCCAAGAACCAGCGGGAAATGATAATGAGCAGTTCTTC	CASSQEPAGNDNEQFF
.	.	TRBV28	TRBJ1-1	TGTGCCAGCAGCCTACAGGGTTACACTGAAGCTTTCTTT	CASSLQGYTEAFF
.	.	TRBV30	TRBJ1-2	TGTGCCTGGAGTGTAACGGAGGTCCATGGCTACACCTTC	CAWSVTEVHGYTF
.	.	TRBV7-2	TRBJ2-7	TGTGCCAGCAGTGGTCCAAGACTAGAGCTGGGAGGCGAGCAGTACTTC	CASSGPRLELGGEQYF
.	TRBD1	TRBV18	TRBJ1-2	TGTGCCAGCTCACCAAGGGGACAGTCGAACTATGGCTACACCTTC	CASSPRGQSNYGYTF
few	.	TRBV6-5	TRBJ2-1	TGTGCCAGCAGTTACTCTGGGGAGAACAATGAGCAGTTCTTC	CASSYSGENNEQFF
.	.	TRBV6-5	TRBJ1-2	TGTGCCAGCAGCCCTGCCGACAGCCCCTATGGCTACACCTTC	CASSPADSPYGYTF
few	TRBD2	TRBV6-5	TRBJ2-3	TGTGCCAGCAGTTACGGGGGACTAGCGGGCGTCGAGGCGCAGTATTTT	CASSYGGLAGVEAQYF
.	.	TRBV13	TRBJ2-5	TGTGCCAGCAGCTTGGTTAGAACGGAGACCCAGTACTTC	CASSLVRTETQYF